This is a list of T cell receptor beta chains from one sample in a study of cytomegalovirus exposure and HLA in healthy donors. Sequenced by immunoSEQ multiplex PCR; TCRdb stores in-frame clones only, minus some. The table includes some 200,000 clones, approximately 79% detected once. Specimen: PBMCs. The receptors here all came from a man aged 50 or older in good health and CMV-seronegative. The CDR3 runs from the conserved cysteine through the conserved F or W. D genes are given only for firm matches. Where a row states a size, it is once, few, many or the class of an expanded clone; other rows omit it.

CDR3 protein	CDR3 DNA	CDR3 length	D gene	V gene	J gene	clone size
CASTRGGPQHF	TGTGCCAGCACTCGAGGGGGGCCCCAGCATTTT	11	NA	TRBV6-1	TRBJ1-5	NA
CASSGSRQGGYSNQPQHF	TGTGCCAGTAGTGGCAGTCGACAGGGAGGCTATAGCAATCAGCCCCAGCATTTT	18	TRBD1	TRBV19	TRBJ1-5	NA
CASSLGTGVNTEAFF	TGCGCCAGCAGCTTGGGGACAGGGGTGAACACTGAAGCTTTCTTT	15	TRBD1	TRBV5-1	TRBJ1-1	NA
CASSFQGYEQYF	TGTGCCAGCAGCTTCCAGGGCTACGAGCAGTACTTC	12	NA	TRBV5-4	TRBJ2-7	NA
CASSIQGINGYTF	TGTGCCAGTAGTATTCAGGGGATAAATGGCTACACCTTC	13	NA	TRBV19	TRBJ1-2	NA
CASSPVGAGNQPQHF	TGCGCCAGCAGCCCCGTGGGGGCTGGAAATCAGCCCCAGCATTTT	15	NA	TRBV5-1	TRBJ1-5	NA
CASSLMGTAYGYTF	TGTGCCAGCAGTCTCATGGGGACAGCCTATGGCTACACCTTC	14	TRBD1	TRBV28	TRBJ1-2	NA
CASSAGRGYEQYF	TGTGCCAGCAGCGCGGGGCGGGGTTACGAGCAGTACTTC	13	NA	TRBV7-6	TRBJ2-7	NA
CASSQGDRDRGTQYF	TGTGCCAGCAGCCAAGGAGACCGGGACAGGGGTACGCAGTACTTC	15	TRBD1	TRBV4-2	TRBJ2-7	NA
CASSGTGGDGYTF	TGTGCCAGCTCAGGGACAGGGGGAGATGGCTACACCTTC	13	TRBD1	TRBV18	TRBJ1-2	once
CASSRGSSYEQYF	TGTGCCAGCAGTAGGGGGAGCTCCTACGAGCAGTACTTC	13	NA	TRBV25-1	TRBJ2-7	NA
CASSFVAPYEQYF	TGTGCCAGCAGTTTCGTGGCTCCTTACGAGCAGTACTTC	13	NA	TRBV28	TRBJ2-7	NA
CASMPSGAWAYEQYF	TGTGCCAGCATGCCTAGCGGGGCCTGGGCCTACGAGCAGTACTTC	15	TRBD2	TRBV27	TRBJ2-7	NA
CASSFLGTELYGYTF	TGTGCCAGCAGCTTCTTAGGGACAGAACTCTATGGCTACACCTTC	15	TRBD1	TRBV7-9	TRBJ1-2	few
CASSAQKGANEKLFF	TGTGCCAGCAGCGCACAGAAGGGAGCTAATGAAAAACTGTTTTTT	15	NA	TRBV9	TRBJ1-4	NA
CASSYAEYSNQPQHF	TGTGCCAGCAGTTACGCGGAATATAGCAATCAGCCCCAGCATTTT	15	NA	TRBV27	TRBJ1-5	NA
CASSLGRGDLAKNIQYF	TGTGCCAGCAGCTTGGGCAGGGGGGATCTAGCCAAAAACATTCAGTACTTC	17	NA	TRBV5-8	TRBJ2-4	NA
CATSTRAETQYF	TGTGCCACCTCTACGCGGGCGGAGACCCAGTACTTC	12	NA	TRBV28	TRBJ2-5	few
CASSLAGGGTLGEQYF	TGTGCCAGCAGCTTGGCGGGGGGAGGGACGTTGGGCGAGCAGTACTTC	16	TRBD2	TRBV5-4	TRBJ2-7	NA
CASKIGTGGAGYTF	TGTGCCAGTAAAATTGGGACAGGGGGCGCTGGCTACACCTTC	14	TRBD1	TRBV19	TRBJ1-2	NA
CAWSKWASGNTIYF	TGTGCCTGGAGTAAGTGGGCATCTGGAAACACCATATATTTT	14	NA	TRBV30	TRBJ1-3	NA
CASSFLSGRNADTQYF	TGTGCCAGCAGCTTTCTTAGCGGGAGGAACGCAGATACGCAGTATTTT	16	TRBD2	TRBV7-6	TRBJ2-3	NA
CASYRGPGNTEAFF	TGTGCCAGCTACAGGGGGCCCGGGAACACTGAAGCTTTCTTT	14	TRBD1	TRBV19	TRBJ1-1	NA
CASRPSGSAYEQYF	TGTGCCAGTAGACCTAGCGGATCCGCCTACGAGCAGTACTTC	14	TRBD2	TRBV19	TRBJ2-7	NA
CASSLYSGLQTGEQYF	TGTGCCAGCAGCTTATACTCAGGACTACAGACGGGGGAGCAGTACTTC	16	NA	TRBV7-3	TRBJ2-7	NA
CASSLGTGATNEKLFF	TGCGCCAGCAGCTTGGGGACAGGTGCAACTAATGAAAAACTGTTTTTT	16	TRBD1	TRBV5-1	TRBJ1-4	NA
CASSPDRSATNEKLFF	TGTGCCAGCAGCCCGGACAGGAGTGCAACTAATGAAAAACTGTTTTTT	16	TRBD1	TRBV27	TRBJ1-4	NA
CASSPSRETQYF	TGTGCCAGCTCCCCTTCTCGGGAGACCCAGTACTTC	12	NA	TRBV18	TRBJ2-5	few
CASSLTGTGFDNEQFF	TGTGCCAGCAGCTTAACGGGGACAGGATTTGACAATGAGCAGTTCTTC	16	TRBD1	TRBV7-3	TRBJ2-1	NA
CASSTTGAGANVLTF	TGTGCCAGCAGCACCACAGGGGCTGGGGCCAACGTCCTGACTTTC	15	TRBD1	TRBV11-2	TRBJ2-6	few
CASSLSSVNYGYTF	TGCGCCAGCAGCTTATCGTCGGTTAACTATGGCTACACCTTC	14	NA	TRBV5-1	TRBJ1-2	NA
CVRSLGDRGITEAFF	TGTGTCAGAAGCTTAGGGGACAGGGGGATCACTGAAGCTTTCTTT	15	NA	TRBV7-5	TRBJ1-1	NA
CASGFSLGQDTEAFF	TGTGCTAGTGGTTTCAGTCTGGGGCAAGACACTGAAGCTTTCTTT	15	NA	TRBV12-5	TRBJ1-1	NA
CSVHLGQVNTEAFF	TGCAGCGTACACCTGGGACAGGTGAACACTGAAGCTTTCTTT	14	TRBD1	TRBV29-1	TRBJ1-1	NA
CASSLGPTGGRDEQFF	TGCGCCAGCAGCTTGGGACCGACAGGGGGCAGGGATGAGCAGTTCTTC	16	TRBD1	TRBV5-1	TRBJ2-1	NA
CASSPTWDSYQPQHF	TGTGCCAGCAGCCCAACCTGGGACAGTTATCAGCCCCAGCATTTT	15	TRBD1	TRBV7-2	TRBJ1-5	NA
CASSLWSGGGEQYF	TGTGCCAGCAGCTTGTGGTCGGGAGGCGGGGAGCAGTACTTC	14	TRBD2	TRBV5-4	TRBJ2-7	NA
CASSLEAGNTIYF	TGTGCCAGCAGCTTAGAAGCGGGAAACACCATATATTTT	13	NA	TRBV7-2	TRBJ1-3	NA
CASSPTGPGELFF	TGCGCCAGCAGCCCGACAGGGCCCGGGGAGCTGTTTTTT	13	TRBD1	TRBV4-1	TRBJ2-2	NA
CASSLAWAPDTQYF	TGTGCCAGCAGCTTAGCTTGGGCCCCAGATACGCAGTATTTT	14	NA	TRBV7-9	TRBJ2-3	NA
CASRATGAFNQPQHF	TGCGCCAGCAGAGCGACAGGGGCTTTCAATCAGCCCCAGCATTTT	15	TRBD1	TRBV10-2	TRBJ1-5	few
CASSSPGTLQGYTF	TGTGCCAGCAGCTCACCGGGAACCCTACAAGGCTACACCTTC	14	NA	TRBV7-3	TRBJ1-2	NA
CASSFGSNYGYTF	TGTGCCAGCAGTTTCGGGTCGAACTATGGCTACACCTTC	13	NA	TRBV28	TRBJ1-2	NA
CASSQRGTSKQFF	TGTGCCAGCAGCCAAAGAGGAACCTCCAAGCAGTTCTTC	13	NA	TRBV4-2	TRBJ2-1	NA
CASSRDRFTDTQYF	TGTGCCAGCAGCCGGGACAGGTTCACAGATACGCAGTATTTT	14	TRBD1	TRBV7-3	TRBJ2-3	NA
CASSLQYEQFF	TGTGCCAGCAGCTTACAATATGAGCAGTTCTTC	11	NA	TRBV7-6	TRBJ2-1	NA
CASSEGGWSYNEQFF	TGTGCCAGCAGTGAAGGAGGCTGGTCCTACAATGAGCAGTTCTTC	15	NA	TRBV6-1	TRBJ2-1	few
CASSPSRGLLSNYGYTF	TGTGCCAGCAGCCCATCTAGGGGGCTTCTATCTAACTATGGCTACACCTTC	17	TRBD1	TRBV28	TRBJ1-2	once
CASKGAGSYNEQFF	TGTGCCAGCAAGGGGGCAGGGAGTTACAATGAGCAGTTCTTC	14	TRBD1	TRBV2	TRBJ2-1	NA